A single sample gave rise to the 28 T cell receptor beta chains below, sequenced in a study of high-grade serous ovarian cancer treatment subgroups. Sequencing was performed with immunoSEQ multiplex PCR; in TCRdb, only in-frame clones are kept and a portion is missing. The sample lists some 40,000 clones; around 80% were seen once. Tumor samples were taken before definitive surgery or chemotherapy. Sequencing used tumor tissue. These receptor sequences come from a human donor with high-grade serous ovarian cancer.

This clone was counted between two and nine times. This CDR3 reads CASSLGQNQPQHF. DNA of the CDR3: TGTGCCAGCAGCTTAGGGCAAAATCAGCCCCAGCATTTT. The chain has TRBV11-2 and TRBJ1-5, with D unclear. The CDR3 has 13 amino acids. Germline V gene sequence: CDR1 SGHAT, CDR2 FQNNGV. V gave up 1 base and J gave up 4 bases, with 5 bases separating them.

This rearrangement joins TRBV4-1 to TRBJ2-4; possibly TRBD1 for D (6 bases). The CDR3 covers 16 residues. V was pared by 3 bases and J by 3 bases, with 15 bases between. Germline-derived CDR1 and CDR2 are MGHRA and YSYEKL. As DNA, the CDR3 is TGCGCCAGCAGCCATCCGCCTAGGGGGAACAAAAACATTCAGTACTTC. The encoded protein is CASSHPPRGNKNIQYF.

Here the CDR3 reads CASSLGGGPTDTQYF. The CDR3 DNA reads TGTGCCAGCAGTCTAGGGGGAGGGCCAACGGATACGCAGTATTTT. J is TRBJ2-3 and V is TRBV25-1, with D perhaps TRBD2 (7 bases). Germline V gene sequence: CDR1 MGHDK, CDR2 SYGVNS. The CDR3 is 15 amino acids. With 5 bases removed from V and 6 bases from J, the gap between germline ends came to 18 bases.

V is TRBV29-1 and J is TRBJ2-5; 9 bases map to TRBD2. The tail of the sequence fits TRBJ2-7 better, so the J call may be wrong. Germline V lookup: CDR1 SQVTM, CDR2 ANQGSEA. This CDR3 has 13 amino acids. CDR3 DNA sequence: TGCAGCGGGCGGCTTAGCGGGAGACACGAGCAGTACTTC. It yields the protein CSGRLSGRHEQYF.

The genes are TRBV19 and TRBJ2-3, with D perhaps TRBD2 (6 bases). V was pared by 5 bases and J by 3 bases, with 12 bases between. The length of the CDR3 is 14 residues. Germline V gives CDR1 LNHDA, CDR2 SQIVND (reference sequence). The CDR3 reads CASSVGGWTDTQYF. Here the CDR3 DNA reads TGTGCCAGTAGTGTGGGGGGTTGGACAGATACGCAGTATTTT.

The chain combines TRBV7-6 with TRBJ2-3, with TRBD2 identical over 10 bases. CDR1 and CDR2 from the germline V gene are SGHVS and FNYEAQ. The CDR3 spans 15 residues. J gave up 5 bases and V 2 bases, and 4 bases lay outside the gene matches. CDR3 region: CASSLLSSGRDTQYF. Here the CDR3 DNA reads TGTGCCAGCAGCTTACTGTCTAGCGGGAGAGATACGCAGTATTTT.

The rearrangement uses TRBV30 and TRBJ2-5; D is ambiguous. CDR3 length: 13 amino acids. V lost 0 bases and J 2 bases, leaving 7 bases between the germline ends. Germline V CDR1 and CDR2: GTSNPN, SVGIG (reference sequence). CDR3 coding DNA: TGTGCCTGGAGTGTCTCTTCTCAAGAGACCCAGTACTTC. Translation gives CAWSVSSQETQYF.

The chain combines TRBV30 with TRBJ2-1, with a tentative D call TRBD2 (5 bases). Germline V lookup: CDR1 GTSNPN, CDR2 SVGIG (reference sequence). V lost 0 bases, J lost 14 bases, and 23 bases lay in between. CDR3 size: 15 residues. CDR3 residues: CAWSVRDCCEGREFF. The CDR3 bases are TGTGCCTGGAGTGTACGTGATTGTTGCGAGGGTAGGGAGTTCTTC. Variable domain in full (rest from reference TRBV30 and TRBJ2-1): SQTIHQWPATLVQPVGSPLSLECTVEGTSNPNLYWYRQAAGRGLQLLFYSVGIGQISSEVPQNLSASRPQDRQFILSSKKLLLSDSGFYLCAWSVRDCCEGREFFGPGTRLTVL.

The chain carries TRBV10-3 and TRBJ1-1; no firm D call. The length of the CDR3 is 13 residues. V lost 4 bases to trimming and J lost 4 bases, with 10 bases between them. Germline lookup yields CDR1 ENHRY and CDR2 SYGVKD. The CDR3 DNA is TGTGCCATCAGTGCGCAACTGACCACTGAAGCTTTCTTT. Residues: CAISAQLTTEAFF.

The chain uses TRBV19 and TRBJ2-3; TRBD2 is a possible D gene (7 bases). The germline CDR1 and CDR2 sequences are LNHDA and SQIVND (reference sequence). This CDR3 spans 16 amino acids. V lost 5 bases and J 5 bases, leaving 20 bases between the germline ends. CDR3 nucleotide sequence: TGTGCCAGTAGTCCCAGGGGTGGCGGGAGAGGAGATACGCAGTATTTT. It yields the protein CASSPRGGGRGDTQYF.

V usage is TRBV11-2 and J usage is TRBJ1-2; the D gene is possibly TRBD1 (6 bases). CDR1 and CDR2 from the germline V gene are SGHAT and FQNNGV. This CDR3 is 17 amino acids long. V dropped 1 base and J dropped 4 bases, with 19 bases sitting between them. CDR3 DNA: TGTGCCAGCAGCTTAGCCCGGGCGGGCCAGGGGTTCTATGGCTACACCTTC. Translation gives CASSLARAGQGFYGYTF.

The V call is TRBV4-1, the J call TRBJ1-5; a possible D gene is TRBD1 (6 bases). V was shortened by 1 base and J by 7 bases, with 8 bases between the two germline ends. CDR3 length: 13 amino acids. Germline V lookup: CDR1 MGHRA, CDR2 YSYEKL. CDR3 coding DNA: TGCGCCAGCAGCCAAGGGGGGCGGCAGCCCCAGCATTTT. It is translated as CASSQGGRQPQHF.

V usage is TRBV7-9 and J usage is TRBJ2-5, with D uncertain. Trimming took 6 bases from V and 5 from J, leaving 10 bases between them. CDR3 length: 12 amino acids. From germline, CDR1 is SEHNR and CDR2 FQNEAQ (reference sequence). The CDR3 sequence is CASRAVGETQYF. CDR3 DNA sequence: TGTGCCAGCAGAGCCGTAGGGGAGACCCAGTACTTC.

The chain recombines TRBV28 with TRBJ1-4; D not resolved. The CDR3 runs 12 residues. Trimming took 9 bases from V and 5 from J, leaving 10 bases between them. Germline assignment: CDR1 MDHEN and CDR2 SYDVKM. The CDR3 DNA reads as TGTGCCAGTAACCAGGCGAATGAAAAACTGTTTTTT. As protein: CASNQANEKLFF. Looking up the rest from reference TRBV28 and TRBJ1-4 gives the full variable domain: DVKVTQSSRYLVKRTGEKVFLECVQDMDHENMFWYRQDPGLGLRLIYFSYDVKMKEKGDIPEGYSVSREKKERFSLILESASTNQTSMYLCASNQANEKLFFGSGTQLSVL.

This clone was counted a few times. This chain's CDR3 is CASWGRQGEAEQYF. The CDR3 DNA reads as TGTGCCAGCTGGGGCCGTCAGGGGGAGGCCGAGCAGTACTTC. This chain connects TRBV2 to TRBJ2-7, with D perhaps TRBD1 (7 bases). V was clipped by 8 bases and J by 6 bases, with 20 bases between them. The germline gives CDR1 SNHLY, CDR2 FYNNEI. This CDR3 region has 14 residues.

This sequence joins TRBV19 and TRBJ2-1; D not resolved. Trimming took 7 bases from V and 3 from J, leaving 4 bases between them. The CDR3 consists of 11 residues. Germline lookup yields CDR1 LNHDA and CDR2 SQIVND (reference sequence). The CDR3 sequence: CASMGYNEQFF. CDR3 sequence (DNA): TGTGCCAGTATGGGCTACAATGAGCAGTTCTTC.

The J gene is TRBJ2-7, the V gene TRBV11-2, with D hard to call. The CDR3 has 14 amino acids. With 5 bases removed from V and 4 bases from J, the gap between germline ends came to 15 bases. From germline, CDR1 is SGHAT and CDR2 FQNNGV. The CDR3 coding sequence is TGTGCCAGCAGCACGGGCCCCTGGGAATACGAGCAGTACTTC. The encoded protein is CASSTGPWEYEQYF.

This clone was picked up one time. The J gene is TRBJ1-5, the V gene TRBV7-3; D call uncertain. Germline V lookup: CDR1 SGHTA, CDR2 FQGTGA. V lost 0 bases, J lost 6 bases, and 6 bases lay in between. The CDR3 has 13 residues. CDR3 in DNA: TGTGCCAGCAGCTTAACCCTAGGTCAGCCCCAGCATTTT. Residues: CASSLTLGQPQHF.

The chain couples TRBV7-2 to TRBJ2-3; 7 nucleotides align to TRBD2. The ends lost 10 bases at V and 2 bases at J; junction bases unmatched: 9. This CDR3 spans 14 amino acids. Germline lookup yields CDR1 SGHTA and CDR2 FQGNSA. The DNA for the CDR3 is TGTGCCACCTTACAGCGGGGACCCACAGATACGCAGTATTTT. Protein product: CATLQRGPTDTQYF.

V gene TRBV12-5 combines with J gene TRBJ1-2; no definite D call. With 6 bases removed from V and 4 bases from J, the gap between germline ends came to 21 bases. CDR1 is LGHNT, CDR2 FRNRAP, per germline. This CDR3 contains 16 residues. The CDR3 DNA follows: TGTGCTAGTGGCCCACCTTATGGGCCCCCGGGCTATGGCTACACCTTC. It codes for CASGPPYGPPGYGYTF.

This clone was counted only a few times. The chain carries TRBV18 and TRBJ2-7, with D possibly being TRBD1 or TRBD2 (5 bases each). V shed 6 bases and J shed 0 bases, with 9 bases lying between them. CDR3 length: 13 amino acids. Per germline, CDR1 KGHSH and CDR2 LQKENI. This CDR3 is CASSGRSSYEQYF. The CDR3 nucleotides read TGTGCCAGCTCGGGACGGAGCTCCTACGAGCAGTACTTC.

This rearrangement joins TRBV7-9 to TRBJ2-2; possibly TRBD2 for D (5 bases). CDR3 length: 17 amino acids. V was trimmed by 2 bases and J by 4 bases, leaving 17 bases between them. The germline gives CDR1 SEHNR, CDR2 FQNEAQ (reference sequence). The CDR3 region is CASSLRDPGWVTGELFF. DNA for the CDR3: TGTGCCAGCAGCTTAAGGGATCCGGGATGGGTCACCGGGGAGCTGTTTTTT.

The V call is TRBV7-3, the J call TRBJ1-1, with 7 bases identical to TRBD1. The germline gives CDR1 SGHTA, CDR2 FQGTGA. V was clipped by 8 bases and J by 2 bases; unmatched bases: 5. The CDR3 runs 13 residues. The CDR3 reads CASRGQPNTEAFF. CDR3 nucleotide sequence: TGTGCCAGCCGGGGACAGCCAAACACTGAAGCTTTCTTT.

This chain joins TRBV18 and TRBJ2-7; 11 bases match TRBD1. The V gene end was trimmed by 6 bases and the J gene end by 1 base; junction bases not matched to a gene: 2. CDR1 and CDR2 from the germline V gene are KGHSH and LQKENI. There are 14 residues in the CDR3. CDR3 sequence reads: CASSWDRGSYEQYF. In nucleotides, the CDR3 is TGTGCCAGCTCCTGGGACAGGGGGTCCTACGAGCAGTACTTC.

The V call is TRBV4-3, the J call TRBJ1-6, with D tentatively TRBD1 (6 bases). Germline-derived CDR1 and CDR2 are LGHNA and YSLEER. Deletions cut 5 bases from V and 8 bases from J, with 19 bases between. The CDR3 has 16 amino acids. This CDR3 reads CASSTGTWTFDSPLHF. The DNA for the CDR3 is TGCGCCAGCAGCACCGGGACATGGACCTTTGATTCACCCCTCCACTTT.

The V gene is TRBV4-3, the J gene TRBJ2-7, with TRBD2 matching 11 bases. From germline, CDR1 is LGHNA and CDR2 YSLEER. Unmatched junction bases numbered 12, after V lost 7 bases and J lost 1 base. CDR3 length: 17 residues. DNA for the CDR3: TGCGCCAGCACCGAAGTGTATACTAGCGGGGGTTCCTACGAGCAGTACTTC. Translated: CASTEVYTSGGSYEQYF.

The rearrangement uses TRBV19 and TRBJ1-1; D not certain. CDR3 size: 13 residues. The V gene's germline CDR1 is LNHDA and CDR2 SQIVND (reference sequence). The V and J ends lost 5 bases and 6 bases respectively, with 13 bases between them. The CDR3 here is CASSFQLGSEAFF. The CDR3 coding sequence is TGTGCCAGTAGTTTCCAGTTGGGGTCTGAAGCTTTCTTT.

The V call is TRBV29-1, the J call TRBJ2-3, with 7 positions matching TRBD2. V lost 8 bases and J lost 2; bases outside the gene matches: 7. The CDR3 spans 13 residues. CDR1 is SQVTM and CDR2 is ANQGSEA in the germline V gene. The CDR3 here is CSSWGGDTDTQYF. CDR3 bases: TGCAGCTCGTGGGGGGGAGACACAGATACGCAGTATTTT.